This TCR beta chain was sequenced for a study of Graves' ophthalmopathy and Graves' hyperthyroidism. Ineligible for inclusion were patients with other autoimmune diseases, uncontrolled infections, pregnancy or lactation. The CDR3 totals 15 residues. V lost 4 bases to trimming and J lost 0 bases, with 9 bases between them. Germline V gene lookup returns CDR1 KGHDR and CDR2 SFDVKD. This clonotype was observed a few times. Its cognate antigen is unknown. RNA transcripts yielded amplified TCR beta CDR3 regions. HTBI-primed first-round RT-PCR preceded second-round multiplex PCR. MiXCR, run by TCRdb on the multiplex PCR reads, gives a single entry per CDR3 protein. The table records about 400,000 distinct CDR3 sequences, under 25% of them present only once. Overall study findings and caveats: Most clonotypes expanded in thyroid above 0.001 frequency were present in blood too.

The chain joins TRBV24-1 to TRBJ1-5, with D unclear. The receptor comes from a young woman with stable Graves' hyperthyroidism. Sequencing input: peripheral blood. The CDR3 DNA follows: TGTGCCACCAGTGAGGGTAGGAATAGCAATCAGCCCCAGCATTTT. Its protein product is CATSEGRNSNQPQHF.